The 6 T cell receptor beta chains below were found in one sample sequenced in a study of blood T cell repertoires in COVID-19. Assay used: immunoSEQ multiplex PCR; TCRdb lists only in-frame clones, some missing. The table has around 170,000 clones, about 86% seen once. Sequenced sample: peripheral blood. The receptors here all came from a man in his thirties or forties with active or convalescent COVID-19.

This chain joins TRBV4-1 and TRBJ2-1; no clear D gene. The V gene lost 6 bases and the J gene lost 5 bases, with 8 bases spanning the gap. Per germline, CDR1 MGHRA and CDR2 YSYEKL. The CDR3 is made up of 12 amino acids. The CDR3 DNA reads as TGCGCCAGCAGGGCAGAAGACAATGAGCAGTTCTTC. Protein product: CASRAEDNEQFF.

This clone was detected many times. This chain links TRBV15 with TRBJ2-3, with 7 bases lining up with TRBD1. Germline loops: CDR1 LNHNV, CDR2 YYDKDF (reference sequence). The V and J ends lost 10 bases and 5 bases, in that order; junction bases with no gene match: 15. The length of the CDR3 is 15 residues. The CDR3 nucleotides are TGTGCCAGCCAATCTTACAGGGGTTTTGGAGATACGCAGTATTTT. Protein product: CASQSYRGFGDTQYF.

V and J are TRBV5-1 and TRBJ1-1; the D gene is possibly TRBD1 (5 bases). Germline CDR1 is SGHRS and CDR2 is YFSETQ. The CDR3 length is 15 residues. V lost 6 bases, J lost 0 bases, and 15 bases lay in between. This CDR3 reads CASNGQGNMNTEAFF. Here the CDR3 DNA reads TGCGCCAGCAATGGGCAGGGTAACATGAACACTGAAGCTTTCTTT.

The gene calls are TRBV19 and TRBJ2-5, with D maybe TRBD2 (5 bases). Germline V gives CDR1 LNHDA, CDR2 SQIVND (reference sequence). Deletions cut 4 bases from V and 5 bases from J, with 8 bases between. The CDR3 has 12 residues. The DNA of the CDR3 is TGTGCCAGTAGTACCCGAGGGGAGACCCAGTACTTC. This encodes CASSTRGETQYF.

CDR3 nucleotide sequence: TGTGCCAGCAGCCAGGGGGAGGGGGCGAACACCGGGGAGCTGTTTTTT. It encodes CASSQGEGANTGELFF. V usage is TRBV4-2 and J usage is TRBJ2-2, with D perhaps TRBD2 (7 bases). The V gene's germline CDR1 is LGHNA and CDR2 YNFKEQ. The CDR3 spans 16 residues. V was shortened by 3 bases and J by 0 bases, with 11 bases between the two germline ends.

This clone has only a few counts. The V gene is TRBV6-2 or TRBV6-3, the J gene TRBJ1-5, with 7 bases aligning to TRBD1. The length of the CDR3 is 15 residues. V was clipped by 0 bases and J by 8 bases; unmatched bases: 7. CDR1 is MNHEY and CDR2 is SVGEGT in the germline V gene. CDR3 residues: CASSYSRQGDEPQHF. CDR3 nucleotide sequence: TGTGCCAGCAGTTACTCGCGACAGGGCGATGAGCCCCAGCATTTT.